This T cell receptor (beta chain) was documented in a study of T cell changes during pregnancy in multiple sclerosis. This CDR3 region has 14 residues. With 4 bases removed from V and 6 bases from J, the gap between germline ends came to 14 bases. Germline assignment: CDR1 SGDLS and CDR2 YYNGEE. Sequencing used immunoSEQ multiplex PCR; TCRdb keeps in-frame clones, though not all of them. The sample has under 45,000 clones, roughly 87% seen once. This clone was seen only a few times. The origin of this receptor is a female donor with multiple sclerosis, enrolled in a pregnancy study. The V call is TRBV9, the J call TRBJ1-5; D is undetermined. The sequenced sample was CD4+ T cells from peripheral blood mononuclear cells, obtained in the first trimester of pregnancy. CDR3 region: CASSPNSAGQPQHF. The CDR3 nucleotides are TGTGCCAGCAGCCCAAACAGTGCAGGTCAGCCCCAGCATTTT.